Each of the 10 T cell receptor beta chains below was sequenced from the same sample in a study of cytotoxic CD8 clonotypes in ibrutinib-treated CLL. Produced via immunoSEQ multiplex PCR; TCRdb's table is partial and in-frame only. The top ten clones hold roughly 6.4% of a sample with roughly 200,000 clones, about 75% of them seen once. The source was PBMCs, collected after 12 months of ibrutinib treatment. The receptors were gathered from a human donor with chronic lymphocytic leukemia.

The chain couples TRBV30 to TRBJ1-2, with D possibly matching TRBD1 (5 bases). Germline lookup yields CDR1 GTSNPN and CDR2 SVGIG (reference sequence). This CDR3 has 15 residues. With 1 base removed from V and 6 bases from J, the gap between germline ends came to 18 bases. The CDR3 DNA reads TGTGCCTGGAGTGGTCAGGTCAGGGTGGTTCATGGCTACACCTTC. Translation: CAWSGQVRVVHGYTF.

The chain combines TRBV5-1 with TRBJ1-1; the D is unclear. The V and J ends lost 7 bases and 0 bases respectively, with 22 bases between them. CDR3 length: 17 residues. Germline V gives CDR1 SGHRS, CDR2 YFSETQ. This chain's CDR3 is CASYPRGRNHMNTEAFF. The DNA for the CDR3 is TGCGCCAGCTACCCTCGTGGACGGAACCATATGAACACTGAAGCTTTCTTT.

The genes are TRBV6-5 and TRBJ1-1; D not certain. CDR3 length equals 10 residues. CDR1 and CDR2 (germline): MNHEY, SVGAGI. V was pared by 10 bases and J by 7 bases, with 10 bases between. The CDR3: CATILVEAFF. The DNA for the CDR3 is TGTGCCACCATCCTTGTTGAAGCTTTCTTT.

This chain links TRBV2 with TRBJ2-1; the D is unclear. Per germline, CDR1 SNHLY and CDR2 FYNNEI. The CDR3 is 14 amino acids. V was pared by 5 bases and J by 0 bases, with 8 bases between. The CDR3 here is CASSLQSSYNEQFF. As DNA, the CDR3 is TGTGCCAGCAGTTTACAGAGCTCCTACAATGAGCAGTTCTTC. Complete variable domain (other parts from reference TRBV2 and TRBJ2-1): EPEVTQTPSHQVTQMGQEVILRCVPISNHLYFYWYRQILGQKVEFLVSFYNNEISEKSEIFDDQFSVERPDGSNFTLKIRSTKLEDSAMYFCASSLQSSYNEQFFGPGTRLTVL.

V usage is TRBV11-2 and J usage is TRBJ2-1; D not resolved. Germline V CDR1 and CDR2: SGHAT, FQNNGV. Trimming took 8 bases from V and 7 from J, leaving 18 bases between them. This CDR3 contains 14 residues. Here the CDR3 reads CASSRSVAWNEQFF. DNA of the CDR3: TGTGCCAGCTCCCGGTCGGTGGCGTGGAATGAGCAGTTCTTC. The variable domain in full, completed from reference TRBV11-2 and TRBJ2-1, reads EAGVAQSPRYKIIEKRQSVAFWCNPISGHATLYWYQQILGQGPKLLIQFQNNGVVDDSQLPKDRFSAERLKGVDSTLKIQPAKLEDSAVYLCASSRSVAWNEQFFGPGTRLTVL.

This chain links TRBV5-1 with TRBJ2-3, with D perhaps being TRBD1 or TRBD2 (5 bases each). Germline V CDR1 and CDR2: SGHRS, YFSETQ. There are 15 residues in the CDR3. The V gene lost 1 base and the J gene lost 6 bases, with 15 bases spanning the gap. The CDR3 DNA is TGCGCCAGCAGCTTGAATGGGGGACCCGCGGATACGCAGTATTTT. Protein sequence: CASSLNGGPADTQYF.

This clone has only one observation. The chain carries TRBV11-3 and TRBJ2-7; a possible D gene is TRBD1 (7 bases). This CDR3 region has 14 residues. The germline V gene encodes CDR1 SGHNT and CDR2 YENEEA. Trimming stripped 4 bases from V and 6 bases from J, with 16 bases between. The CDR3: CASSSTGRTGEQYF. The CDR3 DNA reads TGTGCCAGCAGCTCAACAGGGAGGACAGGCGAGCAGTACTTC.

The V gene is TRBV6-1, the J gene TRBJ1-6; the D is unclear. There are 14 residues in the CDR3. V lost 11 bases and J lost 4, with 15 bases in between. Germline lookup yields CDR1 MNHNS and CDR2 SASEGT. CDR3 sequence: CAGQRTEYNSPLHF. Here the CDR3 DNA reads TGTGCCGGGCAAAGGACGGAGTATAATTCACCCCTCCACTTT.

This sequence joins TRBV5-1 and TRBJ1-2; no definite D call. The V gene's germline CDR1 is SGHRS and CDR2 YFSETQ. CDR3 size: 14 residues. The ends were cut back, 0 bases at V and 4 bases at J, with 10 bases in the middle. The CDR3 coding sequence is TGCGCCAGCAGCTTGGGTGGGAGCTTCTATGGCTACACCTTC. It codes for CASSLGGSFYGYTF.

The V gene is TRBV5-4, the J gene TRBJ2-7; D possibly uses TRBD1 or TRBD2 (6 bases each). Germline CDR1 and CDR2: SGHNT and YYREEE (reference sequence). V was trimmed by 2 bases and J by 4 bases, leaving 13 bases between them. The CDR3 contains 14 residues. The CDR3 bases are TGTGCCAGCAGCTTCGGGGGCCCCTCGTACGAGCAGTACTTC. It yields the protein CASSFGGPSYEQYF.